These T cell receptor beta chains were read from a single sample in a study of cytomegalovirus exposure and HLA in healthy donors. The protocol was immunoSEQ multiplex PCR, while the TCRdb copy is restricted to in-frame clones and leaves out a portion. The sample lists about 160,000 clones; 82% were seen once. The specimen sequenced was PBMCs. Receptor source: a man in his fifties in good health and CMV-seropositive. Both conserved end residues are part of each CDR3. A D gene is named only where the DNA matches it firmly.

j_call | d_call | cdr3_length | v_call | cdr3_aa
TRBJ2-3 | TRBD2 | 15 | TRBV30 | CAWDHGLAGADTQYF
TRBJ2-7 | TRBD2 | 18 | TRBV10-1 | CASSPTERTSGGRVGQYF
TRBJ2-6 | . | 16 | TRBV29-1 | CSVEVQGSSGANVLTF
TRBJ1-2 | TRBD1 | 19 | TRBV4-1 | CASSHTTPTQGARGYGYTF
TRBJ2-2 | . | 14 | TRBV2 | CASALNGDTGELFF
TRBJ2-5 | TRBD2 | 15 | TRBV5-4 | CASSLGPGLAGEQYF
TRBJ2-1 | TRBD2 | 15 | TRBV7-3 | CASSPGLAEVYEQFF
TRBJ2-5 | . | 15 | TRBV11-2 | CASSLGPISEETQYF
TRBJ1-1 | . | 15 | TRBV6-5 | CASRASRVMNTEAFF
TRBJ2-2 | . | 17 | TRBV5-4 | CASSLEQGQGYTGELFF
TRBJ2-7 | . | 14 | TRBV7-2 | CASSLDTSSYEQYF
TRBJ1-1 | . | 12 | TRBV5-1 | CASSFAEDEAFF
TRBJ2-5 | TRBD2 | 16 | TRBV5-4 | CASYRGGGRNQETQYF
TRBJ1-6 | . | 15 | TRBV6-6 | CASSYAGLGNSPLHF
TRBJ1-5 | . | 17 | TRBV6-1 | CASSEAGRVRSNQPQHF
TRBJ1-4 | . | 12 | TRBV4-3 | CASPEGGEKLFF
TRBJ1-1 | TRBD1 | 15 | TRBV28 | CASSIIQGAVTEAFF
TRBJ1-1 | . | 15 | TRBV5-1 | CASSLALPSNTEAFF
TRBJ2-7 | TRBD2 | 15 | TRBV5-6 | CASSSGLAGHYEQYF
TRBJ2-1 | TRBD2 | 15 | TRBV7-2 | CASTGLAGAYNEQFF
TRBJ2-2 | . | 12 | TRBV27 | CASSFRAGELFF
TRBJ2-3 | TRBD2 | 16 | TRBV5-1 | CASSPRTSVGTDTQYF
TRBJ2-7 | TRBD2 | 17 | TRBV4-1 | CASSQDPPSGTSYEQYF
TRBJ2-5 | TRBD2 | 13 | TRBV30 | CAWSVRLAETQYF
TRBJ2-4 | TRBD2 | 15 | TRBV19 | CASSMGGGPSGIQYF
TRBJ2-5 | TRBD2 | 16 | TRBV7-2 | CASSLELAGGGGEQYF
TRBJ2-7 | . | 11 | TRBV6-4 | CARNAAYEQYF
TRBJ2-7 | TRBD1 | 15 | TRBV28 | CASRETGADSYEQYF
TRBJ1-2 | . | 16 | TRBV19 | CASIATGLFGSSGYTF
TRBJ2-1 | TRBD2 | 19 | TRBV5-4 | CASSQGLAGDFLSYNEQFF
TRBJ1-1 | TRBD1 | 15 | TRBV10-3 | CAISESDRGRTEAFF
TRBJ2-1 | . | 14 | TRBV6-5 | CASRGASTYNEQFF
. | TRBD1 | 16 | TRBV5-1 | CASSSVGDRGTYEQYF
TRBJ1-6 | . | 15 | TRBV25-1 | CASSVGGSYNSPLHF
TRBJ2-1 | . | 18 | TRBV13 | CASSPTLVLRGSYNEQFF
TRBJ2-3 | . | 17 | TRBV13 | CASSLGTGRRDTDTQYF